Sequencing of this T cell receptor (beta chain) was carried out in a study of cytomegalovirus exposure and HLA in healthy donors. Whole-study results and caveats: Some highly shared sequence variants likely arose as a pipeline artifact. The study carried out a later analysis of TCR beta sequences. It associated around 17,000 of them with specific HLA alleles at a false discovery rate of 0.05. In vitro confirmation showed three CMV-associated chains to be CMV antigen specific.

In the PCR, 60 Vbeta and 13 Jbeta primers were used. Sequenced by immunoSEQ multiplex PCR; TCRdb stores in-frame clones only, minus some. The sample consists of just under 95,000 clones, roughly 86% of them appearing once. With regard to this clone: Antigen specificity is unknown.

The V and J ends lost 5 bases and 5 bases, in that order; junction bases with no gene match: 5. Germline V gene sequence: CDR1 SGHAT, CDR2 FQNNGV. This CDR3 has 15 residues. Sample: PBMCs. The V and J genes are TRBV11-2 and TRBJ2-1; 11 bases agree with TRBD2. The TCR was taken from a woman aged 18-29 years in good health and CMV-seropositive. CDR3 residues: CASSRIAGGDNEQFF. For the CDR3, the DNA is TGTGCCAGCAGCCGCATAGCGGGGGGGGACAATGAGCAGTTCTTC.